This TCR beta chain was sequenced during a study of graft-versus-host responses after intestinal transplantation. Overall study context: Recipients were given multivisceral, liver-intestinal, or isolated intestinal transplants. Uniformly, recipients were administered anti-thymocyte globulin induction with subsequent tacrolimus and steroids for around 3 years. Study observations and caveats: GvH clones turned up in recipient marrow; some had shown up first in ileum or blood. GvH clone levels peaked in circulation, and this peak was associated with early post-transplant HvG declines.

About this clone itself: What it binds is unknown.

Processing of graft tissue released intraepithelial and lamina propria lymphocytes. Assay used: immunoSEQ multiplex PCR; TCRdb lists only in-frame clones, some missing. The table records several thousand clones, over 80% of them present only once. This clonotype was sampled from a human patient who received an intestinal transplant, so some T cells may come from the graft donor. This specimen consisted of ileum tissue, obtained about 130 days after transplant.

The CDR3 region has the DNA TGTGCCAGCAGTGAGGAAGGCCATGGAGGGGAGACCCAGTACTTC. Its protein is CASSEEGHGGETQYF. This chain uses TRBV2 with TRBJ2-5; D possibly corresponds to TRBD2 (6 bases). There are 15 residues in the CDR3. CDR1 SNHLY and CDR2 FYNNEI come from the germline V gene. Trimming took off 3 bases at V and 5 bases at J, with 16 bases between the two ends. Full variable domain (outside the CDR3, taken from reference TRBV2 and TRBJ2-5): EPEVTQTPSHQVTQMGQEVILRCVPISNHLYFYWYRQILGQKVEFLVSFYNNEISEKSEIFDDQFSVERPDGSNFTLKIRSTKLEDSAMYFCASSEEGHGGETQYFGPGTRLLVL.